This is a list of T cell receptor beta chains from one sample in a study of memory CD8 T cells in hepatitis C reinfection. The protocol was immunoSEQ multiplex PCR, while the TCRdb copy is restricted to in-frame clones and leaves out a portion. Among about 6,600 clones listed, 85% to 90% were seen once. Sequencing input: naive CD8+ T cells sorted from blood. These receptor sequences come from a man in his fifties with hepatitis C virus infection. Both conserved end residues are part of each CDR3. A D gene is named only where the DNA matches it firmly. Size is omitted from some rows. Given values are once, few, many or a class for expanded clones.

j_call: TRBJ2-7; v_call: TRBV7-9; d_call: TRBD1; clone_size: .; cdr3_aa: CASSLGQVLSYEQYF; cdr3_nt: TGTGCCAGCAGCCTCGGACAGGTGCTCTCCTACGAGCAGTACTTC
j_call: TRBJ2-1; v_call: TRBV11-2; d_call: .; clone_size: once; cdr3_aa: CASSSSESSYNEQFF; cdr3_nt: TGTGCCAGCAGCTCTAGCGAAAGCTCCTACAATGAGCAGTTCTTC
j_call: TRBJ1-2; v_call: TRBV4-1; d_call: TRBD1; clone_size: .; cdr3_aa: CASSQVPGQGNYGYTF; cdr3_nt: TGCGCCAGCAGCCAAGTCCCGGGACAGGGTAACTATGGCTACACCTTC
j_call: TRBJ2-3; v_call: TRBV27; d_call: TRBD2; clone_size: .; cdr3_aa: CASSPLGVAGGGTDTQYF; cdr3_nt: TGTGCCAGCAGTCCCCTTGGGGTAGCGGGAGGTGGCACAGATACGCAGTATTTT
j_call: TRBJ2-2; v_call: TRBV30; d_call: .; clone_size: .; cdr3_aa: CAWRRTGTGELFF; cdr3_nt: TGTGCCTGGAGACGGACTGGCACCGGGGAGCTGTTTTTT
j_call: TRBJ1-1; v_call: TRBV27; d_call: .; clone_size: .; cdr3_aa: CASSLSRGAKDTEAFF; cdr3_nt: TGTGCCAGCAGTTTATCTCGGGGGGCGAAGGACACTGAAGCTTTCTTT
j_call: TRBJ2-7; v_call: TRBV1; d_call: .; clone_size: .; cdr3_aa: CTSLPAGGLSYEQYF; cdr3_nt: TGCACCAGTCTACCAGCGGGAGGTCTCTCCTACGAGCAGTACTTC
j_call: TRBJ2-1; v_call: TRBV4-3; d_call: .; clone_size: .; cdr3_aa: CASSQNDGEIYNEQFF; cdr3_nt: TGCGCCAGCAGCCAAAACGACGGGGAAATTTACAATGAGCAGTTCTTC
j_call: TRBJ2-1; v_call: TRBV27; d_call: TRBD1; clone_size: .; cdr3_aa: CASKPQGILEQFF; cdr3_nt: TGTGCCAGCAAACCACAGGGGATACTGGAACAGTTCTTC
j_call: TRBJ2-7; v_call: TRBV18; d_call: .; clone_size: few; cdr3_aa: CASSPAGEFYEQYF; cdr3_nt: TGTGCCAGCTCACCGGCCGGGGAATTCTACGAGCAGTACTTC
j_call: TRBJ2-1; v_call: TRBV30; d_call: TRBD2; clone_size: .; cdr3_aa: CAWSPTSGNWQFF; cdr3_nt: TGTGCCTGGAGTCCGACTAGCGGGAATTGGCAGTTCTTC
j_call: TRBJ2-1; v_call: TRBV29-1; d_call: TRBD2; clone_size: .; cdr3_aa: CSVEDTEEREEFDEQFF; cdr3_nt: TGCAGCGTTGAAGATACGGAGGAGCGGGAGGAGTTTGATGAGCAGTTCTTC
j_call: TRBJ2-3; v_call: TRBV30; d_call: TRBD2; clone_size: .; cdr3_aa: CAWRGLAEPGTDTQYF; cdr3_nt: TGTGCCTGGAGGGGACTAGCGGAACCTGGCACAGATACGCAGTATTTT
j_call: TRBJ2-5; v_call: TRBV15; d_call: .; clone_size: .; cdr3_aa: CATSRERTEQETQYF; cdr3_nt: TGTGCCACCAGCAGAGAGAGAACAGAACAAGAGACCCAGTACTTC
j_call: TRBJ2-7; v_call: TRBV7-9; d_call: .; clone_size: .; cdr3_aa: CASSADGTSAYEQYF; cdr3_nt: TGTGCCAGCAGCGCAGACGGGACATCGGCCTACGAGCAGTACTTC
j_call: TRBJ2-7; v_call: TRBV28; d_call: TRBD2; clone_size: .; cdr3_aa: CASSLLPGLAGPYEQYF; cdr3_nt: TGTGCCAGCAGTTTACTTCCGGGACTAGCGGGACCCTACGAGCAGTACTTC
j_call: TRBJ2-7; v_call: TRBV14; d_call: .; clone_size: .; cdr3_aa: CASSQASSYEQYF; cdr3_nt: TGTGCCAGCAGCCAGGCCAGCTCCTACGAGCAGTACTTC
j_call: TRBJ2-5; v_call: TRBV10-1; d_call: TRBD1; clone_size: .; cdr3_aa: CASSGGQGARETQYF; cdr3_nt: TGCGCCAGCAGTGGGGGACAGGGGGCGCGAGAGACCCAGTACTTC
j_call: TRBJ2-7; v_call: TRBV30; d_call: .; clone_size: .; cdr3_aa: CAWSAVEIGGDEQYF; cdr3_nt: TGTGCCTGGAGTGCTGTGGAGATAGGGGGGGACGAGCAGTACTTC
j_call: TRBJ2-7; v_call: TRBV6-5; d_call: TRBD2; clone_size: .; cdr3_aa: CASSYSTSGSSYEQYF; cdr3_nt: TGTGCCAGCAGTTACTCGACTAGCGGGAGCTCCTACGAGCAGTACTTC
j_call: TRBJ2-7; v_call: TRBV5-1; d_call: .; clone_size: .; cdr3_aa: CASSHGGLGSYEQYF; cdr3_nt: TGCGCCAGCAGTCATGGGGGACTCGGCTCCTACGAGCAGTACTTC
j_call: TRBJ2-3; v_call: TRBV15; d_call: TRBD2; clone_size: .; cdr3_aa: CATSRVPTSADTQYF; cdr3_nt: TGTGCCACCAGCAGAGTTCCCACTAGCGCAGATACGCAGTATTTT
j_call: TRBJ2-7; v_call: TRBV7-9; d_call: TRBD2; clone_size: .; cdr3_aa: CASSSVSTSGNIEQYF; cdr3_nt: TGTGCCAGCAGCTCCGTTTCGACTAGCGGGAATATCGAGCAGTACTTC
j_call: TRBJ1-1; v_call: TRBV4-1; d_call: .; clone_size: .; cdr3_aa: CASSQGSGFNTEAFF; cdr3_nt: TGCGCCAGCAGCCAAGGGTCAGGCTTTAACACTGAAGCTTTCTTT
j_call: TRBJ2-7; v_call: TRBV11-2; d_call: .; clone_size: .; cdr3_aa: CASSLADSSYEQYF; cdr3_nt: TGTGCCAGCAGCTTAGCGGACAGCTCCTACGAGCAGTACTTC
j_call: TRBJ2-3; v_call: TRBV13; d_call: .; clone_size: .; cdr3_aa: CASSGRRRDVFGETQYF; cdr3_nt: TGTGCCAGCAGCGGAAGGAGGAGGGACGTTTTTGGAGAAACGCAGTATTTT
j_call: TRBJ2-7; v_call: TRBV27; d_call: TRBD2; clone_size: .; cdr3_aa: CASSLASAGGPYEQYF; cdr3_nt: TGTGCCAGCAGTTTAGCGTCAGCGGGAGGGCCCTACGAGCAGTACTTC
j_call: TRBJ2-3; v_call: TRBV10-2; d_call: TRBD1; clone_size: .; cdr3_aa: CASSERQGPGTDTQYF; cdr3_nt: TGCGCCAGCAGTGAACGACAGGGGCCCGGCACAGATACGCAGTATTTT
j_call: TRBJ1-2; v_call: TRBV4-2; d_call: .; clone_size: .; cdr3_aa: CASSLGTGSTGYTF; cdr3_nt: TGTGCCAGCAGCTTGGGTACAGGGAGTACTGGCTACACCTTC